A selection of T cell receptor beta chains follows, all from one sample in a study of cytomegalovirus exposure and HLA in healthy donors. Clones were read by immunoSEQ multiplex PCR, and TCRdb kept only the in-frame ones, dropping some. The sample consists of around 70,000 clones, approximately 60% of them appearing once. The sample taken for sequencing was PBMCs. The receptors stem from a man between 25 and 39 years old in good health and CMV-seronegative. CDR3s include the opening cysteine and the closing phenylalanine or tryptophan. A D gene is named only where the DNA matches it firmly. Size tells how often a clone was seen (once, few, many) or the class of an expanded clone, and some rows leave it out.

D gene	clone size	V gene	J gene	CDR3 protein	CDR3 DNA
NA	NA	TRBV5-4	TRBJ1-2	CASSPTNYGYTF	TGTGCCAGCAGCCCCACTAACTATGGCTACACCTTC
NA	NA	TRBV19	TRBJ2-5	CASSMTELQETQYF	TGTGCCAGTAGTATGACAGAGCTCCAAGAGACCCAGTACTTC
TRBD1	once	TRBV7-9	TRBJ1-2	CASSRQQGPGYGYTF	TGTGCCAGCAGCCGTCAACAGGGGCCTGGCTATGGCTACACCTTC
NA	NA	TRBV6-5	TRBJ1-6	CASSPAVSPLHF	TGTGCCAGCAGTCCGGCGGTTTCACCCCTCCACTTT
TRBD1	few	TRBV10-3	TRBJ1-6	CAANGQGDSPLHF	TGTGCCGCCAACGGACAGGGCGATTCACCCCTCCACTTT
NA	once	TRBV5-4	TRBJ2-7	CASSSRDSYEQYF	TGTGCCAGCAGCTCCCGGGACTCCTACGAGCAGTACTTC
TRBD2	NA	TRBV18	TRBJ2-5	CASSPRGGETQYF	TGTGCCAGCTCCCCCCGGGGGGGAGAGACCCAGTACTTC
NA	few	TRBV9	TRBJ1-1	CASSVEQGLNTEAFF	TGTGCCAGCAGCGTAGAGCAGGGCCTGAACACTGAAGCTTTCTTT
NA	NA	TRBV30	TRBJ1-1	CAWRDTSWTEAFF	TGTGCCTGGAGGGACACCTCATGGACTGAAGCTTTCTTT
NA	NA	TRBV21-1	TRBJ1-1	CASSGTPWTEAFF	TGTGCCAGCAGCGGGACACCTTGGACTGAAGCTTTCTTT
NA	NA	TRBV19	TRBJ2-7	CASSPGVGNYEQYF	TGTGCCAGTAGTCCGGGAGTGGGAAACTACGAGCAGTACTTC
NA	few	TRBV5-8	TRBJ2-3	CASSLDGAGSDTQYF	TGTGCCAGCAGCTTGGATGGGGCAGGGTCGGATACGCAGTATTTT
TRBD2	few	TRBV7-2	TRBJ2-7	CASSSGLAGGYEQYF	TGTGCCAGCAGCTCAGGACTAGCGGGGGGATACGAGCAGTACTTC
NA	NA	TRBV30	TRBJ1-4	CAWKFWGEEKLFF	TGTGCCTGGAAGTTTTGGGGCGAAGAAAAACTGTTTTTT